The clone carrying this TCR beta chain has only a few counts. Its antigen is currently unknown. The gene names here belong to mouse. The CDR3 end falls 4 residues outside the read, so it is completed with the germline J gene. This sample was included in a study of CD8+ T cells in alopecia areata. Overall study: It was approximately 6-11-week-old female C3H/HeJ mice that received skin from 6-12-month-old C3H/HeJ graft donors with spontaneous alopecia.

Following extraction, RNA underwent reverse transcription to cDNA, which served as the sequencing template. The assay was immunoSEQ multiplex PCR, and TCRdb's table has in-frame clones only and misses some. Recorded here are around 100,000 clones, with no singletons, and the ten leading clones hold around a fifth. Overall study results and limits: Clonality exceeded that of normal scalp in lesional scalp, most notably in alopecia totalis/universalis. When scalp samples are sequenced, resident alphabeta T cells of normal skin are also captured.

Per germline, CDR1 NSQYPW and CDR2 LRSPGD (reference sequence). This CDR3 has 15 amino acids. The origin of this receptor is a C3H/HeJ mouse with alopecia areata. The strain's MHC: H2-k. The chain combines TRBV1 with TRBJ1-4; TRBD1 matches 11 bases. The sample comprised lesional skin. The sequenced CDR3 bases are TGCACCTGCAGTGCCGGGACAGGGGGAGGCGAA. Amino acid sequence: CTCSAGTGGGE. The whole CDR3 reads CTCSAGTGGGERLFF.